The clone carrying this T cell receptor (beta chain) showed up many times. The data were obtained in a study of kidney transplant recipient with SARS-CoV-2 infection. The CDR3 contains 16 residues. Between the trimmed V and J ends, which lost 0 bases and 6 bases, there was a span of 18 bases. TCRdb ran MiXCR on the reads and lists one entry per CDR3 protein. The sample has 200,000 to 300,000 distinct CDR3 sequences; about 30% are singletons. This material consisted of a blood sample, taken at baseline and on approximately day 120 from a kidney transplant recipient. This rearrangement joins TRBV6-7 to TRBJ2-7; tentative D call: TRBD1 (6 bases). Being an ORF, TRBV6-7 has a function that is uncertain. This TCR derives from a male patient aged 30 to 39 who had COVID-19 and was a kidney transplant recipient. Some T cells may trace back to the graft donor. CDR3 sequence (DNA): TGTGCCAGCAGTTACTCGAACGGCAGGGGTTCGGGCGAGCAGTACGTC. Its translation is CASSYSNGRGSGEQYV.